These T cell receptor beta chains were read from a single sample in a study of breast tumors, draining lymph nodes, adjacent tissues. TCRdb called the multiplex PCR reads again in MiXCR, with one record for every CDR3 protein. The data show roughly 11,000 distinct CDR3 sequences, 30% to 45% seen once. The sequenced material came from breast tumor tissue. Receptors were obtained from a female donor with breast cancer. Some clones in this sample may be carry-over from other donors' samples. Both conserved end residues are part of each CDR3. A D gene is named only where the DNA matches it firmly. Size is stated for part of the rows, as once, few or many counts, or as a class when the clone is expanded.

D	size	V	J	CDR3	DNA
.	.	TRBV6-1	TRBJ1-6	CASRGFQGLWRSPLHF	TGTGCCAGCAGGGGATTTCAGGGTTTATGGAGATCACCCCTCCACTTT
TRBD1	many	TRBV7-3	TRBJ1-2	CASSLTPGQGPLWF	TGTGCCAGCAGCTTAACTCCAGGACAGGGGCCCTTGTGGTTT
.	.	TRBV18	TRBJ2-5	CASSPGGETQYF	TGTGCCAGCTCACCAGGGGGAGAGACCCAGTACTTC
.	many	TRBV11-2	TRBJ2-1	CASSLRPGGNEQFF	TGTGCCAGCAGCTTGAGGCCAGGGGGGAATGAGCAGTTCTTC
TRBD2	many	TRBV5-1	TRBJ2-3	CASSPWTSGGGTDTQYF	TGCGCCAGCAGCCCCTGGACTAGCGGGGGAGGCACAGATACGCAGTATTTT
.	few	TRBV3-1	TRBJ2-5	CASSQGTRGETQYF	TGTGCCAGCAGCCAAGGAACCAGGGGAGAGACCCAGTACTTC
.	few	TRBV7-8	TRBJ1-6	CASRLRGGRGNSPLHF	TGTGCCAGCAGGCTTAGGGGCGGACGGGGTAATTCACCCCTCCACTTT
.	.	TRBV6-5	TRBJ2-2	CASSPNTGELFF	TGTGCCAGCAGTCCCAACACCGGGGAGCTGTTTTTT
.	medium-sized	TRBV20-1	TRBJ2-7	CSARDQRGEQYF	TGCAGTGCTAGAGATCAGCGTGGGGAGCAGTACTTC
TRBD1	many	TRBV10-3	TRBJ2-3	CAISRTGDTDTQYF	TGTGCCATCAGCCGGACAGGAGACACAGATACGCAGTATTTT
TRBD2	.	TRBV4-2	TRBJ2-2	CASSQAASSGSLNTGELFF	TGTGCCAGCAGCCAAGCCGCCTCTAGCGGGAGCTTGAACACCGGGGAGCTGTTTTTT
.	many	TRBV9	TRBJ1-2	CASSVGPLGGNYGYTF	TGTGCCAGCAGCGTAGGCCCCTTAGGGGGTAACTATGGCTACACCTTC
.	.	TRBV7-9	TRBJ2-2	CASSRNTGELFF	TGTGCCAGCAGCCGTAACACCGGGGAGCTGTTTTTT
.	.	TRBV7-2	TRBJ1-2	CASSLSAYGYTF	TGTGCCAGCAGTTTATCCGCTTATGGCTACACCTTC
.	many	TRBV11-2	TRBJ2-1	CASSPRRQYNEQFF	TGTGCCAGCAGCCCCCGGCGGCAGTACAATGAGCAGTTCTTC
.	.	TRBV20-1	TRBJ1-2	CSAKDRTIYGYTF	TGCAGTGCTAAAGACAGGACGATCTATGGCTACACCTTC
TRBD2	many	TRBV19	TRBJ2-1	CASTALAGGPHNEQFF	TGTGCCAGTACCGCACTAGCGGGGGGGCCTCACAATGAGCAGTTCTTC
TRBD2	many	TRBV7-8	TRBJ2-7	CASSSGLAGQISYEQYF	TGTGCCAGCAGCTCGGGACTAGCGGGTCAGATTTCCTACGAGCAGTACTTC
.	medium-sized	TRBV11-2	TRBJ1-2	CASSLDLVRGYGYTF	TGTGCCAGCAGCTTAGATTTGGTCAGAGGCTATGGCTACACCTTC
.	medium-sized	TRBV20-1	TRBJ2-3	CSARGDGADTQYF	TGCAGTGCTAGGGGGGACGGGGCAGATACGCAGTATTTT
TRBD1	many	TRBV7-9	TRBJ1-5	CASSPTGQVDNQPQHF	TGTGCCAGCAGCCCTACCGGACAGGTGGACAATCAGCCCCAGCATTTT
.	medium-sized	TRBV20-1	TRBJ2-5	CSAREGSTLSETQYF	TGCAGTGCTAGAGAGGGCAGCACCCTTTCAGAGACCCAGTACTTC
.	many	TRBV12-3/TRBV12-4	TRBJ1-5	CASSIGNQPQHF	TGTGCCAGCAGTATAGGCAATCAGCCCCAGCATTTT
.	few	TRBV3-1	TRBJ1-1	CASSQDSGRVAFF	TGTGCCAGCAGCCAAGATTCAGGGCGGGTAGCTTTCTTT
.	.	TRBV9	TRBJ1-2	CASSVGGGDTYGYTF	TGTGCCAGCAGCGTAGGCGGGGGGGACACATATGGCTACACCTTC
TRBD2	many	TRBV19	TRBJ2-5	CASSIVGAGGSETQYF	TGTGCCAGTAGTATAGTGGGAGCGGGAGGTTCGGAGACCCAGTACTTC